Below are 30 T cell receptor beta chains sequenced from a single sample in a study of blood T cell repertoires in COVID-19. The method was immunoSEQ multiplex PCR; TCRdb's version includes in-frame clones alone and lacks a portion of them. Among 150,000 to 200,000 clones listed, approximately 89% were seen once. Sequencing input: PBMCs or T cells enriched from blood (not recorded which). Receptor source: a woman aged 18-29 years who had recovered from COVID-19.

The DNA of the CDR3 is TGCGCCAGCAGCCAAGACCCCAGGACAAACACTGAAGCTTTCTTT. Protein: CASSQDPRTNTEAFF. The chain combines TRBV4-1 with TRBJ1-1; possibly TRBD1 for D (5 bases). The V gene lost 0 bases and the J gene lost 2 bases, with 10 bases spanning the gap. The CDR3 spans 15 residues. Germline V gives CDR1 MGHRA, CDR2 YSYEKL.

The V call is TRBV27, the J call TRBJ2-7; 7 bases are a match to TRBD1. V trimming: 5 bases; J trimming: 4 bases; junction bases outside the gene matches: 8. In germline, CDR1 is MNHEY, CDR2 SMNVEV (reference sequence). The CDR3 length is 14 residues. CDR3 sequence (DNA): TGTGCCAGCAGTCCGACGAACAGGGGATACGAGCAGTACTTC. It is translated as CASSPTNRGYEQYF.

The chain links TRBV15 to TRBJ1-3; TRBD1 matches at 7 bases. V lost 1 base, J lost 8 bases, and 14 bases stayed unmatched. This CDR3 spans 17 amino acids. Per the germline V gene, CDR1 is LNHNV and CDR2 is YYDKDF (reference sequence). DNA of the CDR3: TGTGCCACCAGCAGAGGGTTTGGGCAGGGGGATAGGGACACCATATATTTT. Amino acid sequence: CATSRGFGQGDRDTIYF.

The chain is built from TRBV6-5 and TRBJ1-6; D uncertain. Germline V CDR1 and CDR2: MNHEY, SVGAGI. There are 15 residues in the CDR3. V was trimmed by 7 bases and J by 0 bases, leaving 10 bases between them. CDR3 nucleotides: TGTGCCAGCATATATCGGAGCTCCTATAATTCACCCCTCCACTTT. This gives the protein CASIYRSSYNSPLHF.

In nucleotides, the CDR3 is TGTGCCAGCTCACCAGGGACTAGCGGGAGGTCCTACAATGAGCAGTTCTTC. Translated, it gives CASSPGTSGRSYNEQFF. The V gene is TRBV18, the J gene TRBJ2-1; 15 nucleotides align to TRBD2. The CDR3 is made up of 17 amino acids. V trimming: 2 bases; J trimming: 1 base; junction bases outside the gene matches: 0. Germline assignment: CDR1 KGHSH and CDR2 LQKENI.

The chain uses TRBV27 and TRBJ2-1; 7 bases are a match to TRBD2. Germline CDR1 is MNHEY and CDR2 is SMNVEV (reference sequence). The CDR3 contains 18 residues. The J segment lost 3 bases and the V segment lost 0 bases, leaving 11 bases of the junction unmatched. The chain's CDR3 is CASSLSISSSGFYNEQFF. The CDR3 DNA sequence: TGTGCCAGCAGTTTATCGATTTCGAGTAGCGGGTTCTACAATGAGCAGTTCTTC.

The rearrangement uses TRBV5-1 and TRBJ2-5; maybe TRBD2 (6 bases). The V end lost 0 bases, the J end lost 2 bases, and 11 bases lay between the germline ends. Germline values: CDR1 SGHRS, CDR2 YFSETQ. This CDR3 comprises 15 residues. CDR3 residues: CASSLGAGRQETQYF. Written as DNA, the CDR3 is TGCGCCAGCAGCTTGGGGGCAGGGAGGCAAGAGACCCAGTACTTC.

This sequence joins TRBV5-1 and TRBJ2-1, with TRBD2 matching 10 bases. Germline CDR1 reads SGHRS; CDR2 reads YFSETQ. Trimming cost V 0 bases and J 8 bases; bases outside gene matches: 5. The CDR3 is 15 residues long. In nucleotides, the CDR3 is TGCGCCAGCAGCTTGGCTAGCGGGAGTGGGGATGAGCAGTTCTTC. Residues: CASSLASGSGDEQFF.

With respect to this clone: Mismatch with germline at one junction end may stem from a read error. CDR3 residues: CASSQDGAAMIF. The CDR3 nucleotides read TGTGCCAGCAGCCAAGATGGGGCAGCGATGATCTTC. This sequence joins TRBV14 and TRBJ2-7; possible D gene TRBD1, 5 bases. Germline V lookup: CDR1 SGHDN, CDR2 FVKESK. The CDR3 totals 12 residues.

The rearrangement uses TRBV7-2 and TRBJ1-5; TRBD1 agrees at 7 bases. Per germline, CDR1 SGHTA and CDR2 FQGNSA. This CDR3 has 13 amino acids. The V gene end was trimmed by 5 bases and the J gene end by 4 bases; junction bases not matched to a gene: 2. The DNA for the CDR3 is TGTGCCAGCAGCCACAGGGGTAATCAGCCCCAGCATTTT. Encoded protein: CASSHRGNQPQHF.

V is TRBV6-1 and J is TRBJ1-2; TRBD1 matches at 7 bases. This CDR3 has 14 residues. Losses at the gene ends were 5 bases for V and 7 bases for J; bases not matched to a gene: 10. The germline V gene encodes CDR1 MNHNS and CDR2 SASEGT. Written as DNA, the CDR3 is TGTGCCAGCAGTTCCATCGACAGGGCGGGTGGCTACACCTTC. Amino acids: CASSSIDRAGGYTF.

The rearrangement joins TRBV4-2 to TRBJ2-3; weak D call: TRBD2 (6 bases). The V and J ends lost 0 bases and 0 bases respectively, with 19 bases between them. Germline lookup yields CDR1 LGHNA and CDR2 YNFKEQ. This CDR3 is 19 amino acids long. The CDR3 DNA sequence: TGTGCCAGCAGCCAAGAAGTCAAGAAAGGACTAACTAGCACAGATACGCAGTATTTT. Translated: CASSQEVKKGLTSTDTQYF.

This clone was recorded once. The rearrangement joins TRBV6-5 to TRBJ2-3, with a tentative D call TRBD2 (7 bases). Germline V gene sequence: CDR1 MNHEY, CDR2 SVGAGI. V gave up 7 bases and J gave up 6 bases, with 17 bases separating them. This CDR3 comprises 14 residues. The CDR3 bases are TGTGCCAGCAAGGGGGGAGGGCCGACTGATACGCAGTATTTT. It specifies CASKGGGPTDTQYF.

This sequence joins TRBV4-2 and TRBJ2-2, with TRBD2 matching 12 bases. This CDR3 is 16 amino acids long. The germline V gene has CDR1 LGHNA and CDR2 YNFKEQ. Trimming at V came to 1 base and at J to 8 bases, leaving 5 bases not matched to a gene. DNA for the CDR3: TGTGCCAGCAGCCAAGTCCCGACTAGCGGGAGTGGGGAGCTGTTTTTT. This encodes CASSQVPTSGSGELFF.

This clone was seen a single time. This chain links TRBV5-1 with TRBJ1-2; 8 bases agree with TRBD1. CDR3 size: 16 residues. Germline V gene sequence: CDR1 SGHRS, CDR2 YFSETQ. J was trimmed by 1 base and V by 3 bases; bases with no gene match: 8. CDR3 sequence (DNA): TGCGCCAGCAGCTGGGCCCCGACAGGGGATAACTATGGCTACACCTTC. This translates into CASSWAPTGDNYGYTF.

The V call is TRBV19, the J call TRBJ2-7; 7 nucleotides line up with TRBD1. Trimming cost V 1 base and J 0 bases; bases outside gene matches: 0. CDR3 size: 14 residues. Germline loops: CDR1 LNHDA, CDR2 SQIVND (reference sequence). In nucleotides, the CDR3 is TGTGCCAGTAGTATAGGGGACAGCTCCTACGAGCAGTACTTC. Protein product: CASSIGDSSYEQYF.

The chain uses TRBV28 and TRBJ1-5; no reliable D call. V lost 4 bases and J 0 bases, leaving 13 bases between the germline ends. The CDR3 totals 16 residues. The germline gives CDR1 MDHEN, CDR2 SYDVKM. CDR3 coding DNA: TGTGCCAGCAGTTCGAGATACAGATATAGCAATCAGCCCCAGCATTTT. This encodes CASSSRYRYSNQPQHF.

The CDR3 region has the DNA TGTGCCAGCAAGGGACTAGCGGGAAAAAATGAGCAGTTCTTC. Protein product: CASKGLAGKNEQFF. V is TRBV2 and J is TRBJ2-1; TRBD2 agrees at 13 bases. The CDR3 runs to 14 residues. Germline assignment: CDR1 SNHLY and CDR2 FYNNEI. V was clipped by 7 bases and J by 7 bases; unmatched bases: 4.

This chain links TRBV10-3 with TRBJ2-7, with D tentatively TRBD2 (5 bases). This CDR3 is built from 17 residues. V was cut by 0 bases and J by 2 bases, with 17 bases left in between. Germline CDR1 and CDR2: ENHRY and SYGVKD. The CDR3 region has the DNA TGTGCCATCAGTGAGTCTTCAAAAGGGCTAGCCGCCTACGAGCAGTACTTC. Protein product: CAISESSKGLAAYEQYF.

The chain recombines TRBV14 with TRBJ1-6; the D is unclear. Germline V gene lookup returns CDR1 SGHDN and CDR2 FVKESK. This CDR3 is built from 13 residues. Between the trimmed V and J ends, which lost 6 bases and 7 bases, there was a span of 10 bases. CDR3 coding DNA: TGTGCCAGCAGTCGTCAGGCGAATTCACCCCTCCACTTT. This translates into CASSRQANSPLHF.

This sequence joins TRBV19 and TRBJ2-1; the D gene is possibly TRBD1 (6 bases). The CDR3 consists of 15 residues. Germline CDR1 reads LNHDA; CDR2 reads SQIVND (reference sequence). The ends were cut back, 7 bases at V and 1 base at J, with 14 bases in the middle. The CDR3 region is CASTTTGISYNEQFF. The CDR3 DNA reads TGTGCCAGTACCACAACAGGGATTTCCTACAATGAGCAGTTCTTC.

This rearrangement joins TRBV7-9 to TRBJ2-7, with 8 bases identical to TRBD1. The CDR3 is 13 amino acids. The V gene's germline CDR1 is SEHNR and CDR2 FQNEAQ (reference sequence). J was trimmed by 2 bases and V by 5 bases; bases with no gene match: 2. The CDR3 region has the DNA TGTGCCAGCAGCGGGGGACAGGCCTACGAGCAGTACTTC. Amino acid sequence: CASSGGQAYEQYF. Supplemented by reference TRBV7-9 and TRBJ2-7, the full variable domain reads DTGVSQNPRHKITKRGQNVTFRCDPISEHNRLYWYRQTLGQGPEFLTYFQNEAQLEKSRLLSDRFSAERPKGSFSTLEIQRTEQGDSAMYLCASSGGQAYEQYFGPGTRLTVT.

CDR3 residues: CASSQQGTGVPSPQHF. The CDR3 DNA sequence: TGTGCCAGCAGCCAACAAGGGACAGGGGTTCCGTCGCCCCAGCATTTT. The gene calls are TRBV7-8 and TRBJ1-5, with 10 bases lining up with TRBD1. Germline V lookup: CDR1 SGHVS, CDR2 FQNEAQ. Losses at the gene ends were 5 bases for V and 9 bases for J; bases not matched to a gene: 13. The CDR3 extends over 16 amino acids.

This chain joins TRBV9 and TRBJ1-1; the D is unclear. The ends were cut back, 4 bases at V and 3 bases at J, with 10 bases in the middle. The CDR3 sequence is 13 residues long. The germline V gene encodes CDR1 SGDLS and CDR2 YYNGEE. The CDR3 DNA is TGTGCCAGCAGCTCCCACACCGACACTGAAGCTTTCTTT. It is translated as CASSSHTDTEAFF.

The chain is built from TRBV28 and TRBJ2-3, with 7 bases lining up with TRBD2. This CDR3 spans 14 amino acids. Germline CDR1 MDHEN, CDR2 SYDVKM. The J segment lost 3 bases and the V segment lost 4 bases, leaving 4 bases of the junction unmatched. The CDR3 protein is CASSSTSRTDTQYF. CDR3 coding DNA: TGTGCCAGCAGTTCGACTAGCAGGACAGATACGCAGTATTTT. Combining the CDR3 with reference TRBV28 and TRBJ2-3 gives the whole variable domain DVKVTQSSRYLVKRTGEKVFLECVQDMDHENMFWYRQDPGLGLRLIYFSYDVKMKEKGDIPEGYSVSREKKERFSLILESASTNQTSMYLCASSSTSRTDTQYFGPGTRLTVL.

In DNA form, the CDR3 reads TGCGCCAGCAGCGGGTCTTTTGGCGGGAGTAGGTATGAGCAGTTCTTC. Amino acid sequence: CASSGSFGGSRYEQFF. This chain connects TRBV5-1 to TRBJ2-1, with 7 bases aligning to TRBD2. This CDR3 has 16 amino acids. In germline, CDR1 is SGHRS, CDR2 YFSETQ. J gave up 8 bases and V 4 bases, and 15 bases lay outside the gene matches.

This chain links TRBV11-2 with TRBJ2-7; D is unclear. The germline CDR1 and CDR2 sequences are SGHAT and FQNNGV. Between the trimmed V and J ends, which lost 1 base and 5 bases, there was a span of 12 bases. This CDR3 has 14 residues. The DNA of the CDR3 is TGTGCCAGCAGCTTAGGGTTAGGTGAGGACGAGCAGTACTTC. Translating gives CASSLGLGEDEQYF.

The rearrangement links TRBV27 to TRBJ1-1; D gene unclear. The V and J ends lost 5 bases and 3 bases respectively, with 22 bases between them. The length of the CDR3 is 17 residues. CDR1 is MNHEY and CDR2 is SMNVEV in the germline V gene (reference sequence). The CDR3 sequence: CASSPLQRPPIDTEAFF. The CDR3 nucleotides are TGTGCCAGCAGTCCACTCCAACGCCCCCCTATCGACACTGAAGCTTTCTTT.

The CDR3 region has the DNA TGTGCCGTATTGACCGGGGGCTCCTACAATGAGCAGTTCTTC. Its translation is CAVLTGGSYNEQFF. The genes are TRBV2 and TRBJ2-1, with D possibly matching TRBD2 (6 bases). Per germline, CDR1 SNHLY and CDR2 FYNNEI. This CDR3 has 14 residues. V shed 11 bases and J shed 0 bases, with 14 bases lying between them.

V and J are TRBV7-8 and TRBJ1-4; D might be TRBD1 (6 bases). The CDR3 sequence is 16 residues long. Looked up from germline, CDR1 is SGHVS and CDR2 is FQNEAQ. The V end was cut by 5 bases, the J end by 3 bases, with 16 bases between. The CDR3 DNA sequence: TGTGCCAGCAGCCTAGTTACCGGGACACCTAATGAAAAACTGTTTTTT. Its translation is CASSLVTGTPNEKLFF.